This record concerns one T cell receptor (beta chain) sequence. Its antigen is not identified. MiXCR, applied by TCRdb to the RT-PCR reads, yields one record per CDR3 protein. The sample has 860,000 or so distinct CDR3 sequences, roughly 20% seen once; the top ten hold 10%. CDR3 length: 17 residues. V trimming: 7 bases; J trimming: 0 bases; junction bases outside the gene matches: 5. Per the germline V gene, CDR1 is MNHNS and CDR2 is SASEGT. This specimen comes from a study of response to subunit inactivated influenza vaccine. Notes on the study in general: Only a handful of new T cells, the authors suggested, are recruited with each seasonal influenza vaccination.

The chain links TRBV6-1 to TRBJ2-2, with 13 bases that match TRBD2. This sequence was found in a man aged 50 to 60 who received an inactivated influenza vaccine. Sequences were derived from PBMCs from blood, sampled roughly 5 days after vaccination. CDR3 DNA: TGTGCCAGCAAAGGACTAGCGGGAGTATCGAACACCGGGGAGCTGTTTTTT. Translating gives CASKGLAGVSNTGELFF.